These 15 T cell receptor beta chains originate from one sample sequenced in a study of OX40 agonist ivuxolimab in advanced cancers. The protocol was immunoSEQ multiplex PCR, while the TCRdb copy is restricted to in-frame clones and leaves out a portion. The sample lists about 110,000 clones, approximately 90% occurring once. Material: CD4+ or CD8+ T cells sorted from blood, obtained in a trial of the OX40 agonist ivuxolimab. These receptor sequences come from an adult with an advanced solid tumor such as melanoma, head and neck, liver or kidney cancer.

The V and J genes are TRBV5-5 and TRBJ1-5; unclear D gene. Trimming took 4 bases from V and 4 from J, leaving 6 bases between them. This CDR3 contains 12 residues. Germline V gives CDR1 SGHKS, CDR2 YYEKEE (reference sequence). The CDR3 DNA sequence: TGTGCCAGCAGCCAACTTAATCAGCCCCAGCATTTT. Translation: CASSQLNQPQHF.

The chain is built from TRBV30 and TRBJ1-3; D gene unclear. Germline V gene sequence: CDR1 GTSNPN, CDR2 SVGIG (reference sequence). The germline V and J ends were trimmed by 2 bases and 3 bases, with 11 bases remaining between them. CDR3 size: 14 residues. CDR3 residues: CAWSPSGIGNTIYF. The CDR3 bases are TGTGCCTGGAGTCCCTCGGGGATTGGAAACACCATATATTTT. Full variable domain (remainder filled in from reference TRBV30 and TRBJ1-3): SQTIHQWPATLVQPVGSPLSLECTVEGTSNPNLYWYRQAAGRGLQLLFYSVGIGQISSEVPQNLSASRPQDRQFILSSKKLLLSDSGFYLCAWSPSGIGNTIYFGEGSWLTVV.

The V call is TRBV30, the J call TRBJ1-3; D gene unclear. CDR3 size: 17 residues. CDR1 and CDR2 from the germline V gene are GTSNPN and SVGIG (reference sequence). Trimming took off 0 bases at V and 0 bases at J, with 15 bases between the two ends. DNA for the CDR3: TGTGCCTGGAGTGTACATCGGAGTTTCATCTCTGGAAACACCATATATTTT. It codes for CAWSVHRSFISGNTIYF.

The rearrangement joins TRBV4-2 to TRBJ1-3; 9 bases align to TRBD1. Looked up from germline, CDR1 is LGHNA and CDR2 is YNFKEQ. The V gene end was trimmed by 4 bases and the J gene end by 0 bases; junction bases not matched to a gene: 7. The CDR3 has 17 amino acids. The CDR3 DNA reads TGTGCCAGCAGCCCGTACGGACAGGGGACCTCTGGAAACACCATATATTTT. It yields the protein CASSPYGQGTSGNTIYF.

V and J are TRBV4-1 and TRBJ2-5, with D uncertain. The germline gives CDR1 MGHRA, CDR2 YSYEKL. The CDR3 is 16 amino acids. Trimming took 4 bases from V and 3 from J, leaving 18 bases between them. CDR3 sequence: CASSPNWASEEETQYF. In DNA form, the CDR3 reads TGCGCCAGCAGCCCTAACTGGGCCTCCGAGGAAGAGACCCAGTACTTC.

The chain combines TRBV7-8 with TRBJ2-3, with D possibly being TRBD1 or TRBD2 (6 bases each). Germline CDR1 is SGHVS and CDR2 is FQNEAQ. The germline V and J ends were trimmed by 7 bases and 3 bases, with 23 bases remaining between them. The CDR3 spans 17 residues. The DNA for the CDR3 is TGTGCCAGCATCAATAAGGGGGGAAAACTAAAAACAGATACGCAGTATTTT. This translates into CASINKGGKLKTDTQYF.

The V and J genes are TRBV25-1 and TRBJ2-3; D perhaps matches TRBD1 (5 bases). The CDR3 runs to 13 residues. V was pared by 7 bases and J by 1 base, with 9 bases between. Germline V lookup: CDR1 MGHDK, CDR2 SYGVNS. The CDR3 coding sequence is TGTGCCAGCACCAAAGGGGGCACAGATACGCAGTATTTT. Its protein is CASTKGGTDTQYF.

This chain links TRBV30 with TRBJ1-2; D not resolved. The germline gives CDR1 GTSNPN, CDR2 SVGIG (reference sequence). With 1 base removed from V and 8 bases from J, the gap between germline ends came to 11 bases. The CDR3 spans 12 residues. Here the CDR3 reads CAWSGHPSGYTF. The CDR3 nucleotides are TGTGCCTGGAGTGGGCACCCTTCGGGCTACACCTTC.

This clone has just one count. The chain combines TRBV7-9 with TRBJ1-4; no reliable D call. Germline CDR1 and CDR2: SEHNR and FQNEAQ (reference sequence). Trimming pared 5 bases from V and 0 bases from J, leaving 7 bases between. CDR3 length: 14 amino acids. In DNA, the CDR3 is TGTGCCAGCAGCAGATATGCAACTAATGAAAAACTGTTTTTT. Its translation is CASSRYATNEKLFF.

This clone was counted once. This chain joins TRBV27 and TRBJ2-1, with 7 bases matching TRBD2. The germline CDR1 and CDR2 sequences are MNHEY and SMNVEV (reference sequence). This CDR3 is 14 amino acids long. V lost 3 bases and J lost 6; bases outside the gene matches: 5. The DNA for the CDR3 is TGTGCCAGCAGTTTCCGGGACTACCGCAATGAGCAGTTCTTC. It encodes CASSFRDYRNEQFF.

The genes are TRBV11-1 and TRBJ1-1; weak D call: TRBD1 (5 bases). Germline CDR1 reads SGHAT; CDR2 reads FQDESV (reference sequence). CDR3 length: 12 amino acids. The V and J ends lost 7 bases and 1 base respectively, with 7 bases between them. The CDR3 DNA sequence: TGTGCCAGCACCAGGGAGAACACTGAAGCTTTCTTT. Its translation: CASTRENTEAFF.

This clone was counted a single time. V and J are TRBV29-1 and TRBJ2-3, with D hard to call. Germline V gene lookup returns CDR1 SQVTM and CDR2 ANQGSEA. This CDR3 has 11 amino acids. With 4 bases removed from V and 2 bases from J, the gap between germline ends came to 4 bases. CDR3 sequence: CSVGDTDTQYF. The CDR3 DNA follows: TGCAGCGTTGGAGACACAGATACGCAGTATTTT.

V and J are TRBV2 and TRBJ2-7; TRBD2 matches at 7 bases. Germline V CDR1 and CDR2: SNHLY, FYNNEI. V trimming: 8 bases; J trimming: 6 bases; junction bases outside the gene matches: 10. The CDR3 runs to 13 residues. The CDR3 here is CASGWTGGVEQYF. The CDR3 DNA follows: TGTGCCAGCGGATGGACGGGGGGTGTCGAGCAGTACTTC. The full variable domain, rest sourced from reference TRBV2 and TRBJ2-7, is EPEVTQTPSHQVTQMGQEVILRCVPISNHLYFYWYRQILGQKVEFLVSFYNNEISEKSEIFDDQFSVERPDGSNFTLKIRSTKLEDSAMYFCASGWTGGVEQYFGPGTRLTVT.

The chain employs TRBV5-4 and TRBJ1-2; D is uncertain. From germline, CDR1 is SGHNT and CDR2 YYREEE (reference sequence). The CDR3 sequence is 12 residues long. The V end lost 7 bases, the J end lost 8 bases, and 15 bases lay between the germline ends. This CDR3 reads CASSPGSGGYTF. CDR3 in DNA: TGTGCCAGCTCACCGGGGAGCGGAGGCTACACCTTC.

J is TRBJ1-1 and V is TRBV7-2, with D unresolved. CDR3 length: 15 residues. CDR1 and CDR2 from the germline V gene are SGHTA and FQGNSA. Trimming stripped 1 base from V and 0 bases from J, with 9 bases between. CDR3 residues: CASSLDAGMNTEAFF. The DNA for the CDR3 is TGTGCCAGCAGCTTAGATGCGGGGATGAACACTGAAGCTTTCTTT.